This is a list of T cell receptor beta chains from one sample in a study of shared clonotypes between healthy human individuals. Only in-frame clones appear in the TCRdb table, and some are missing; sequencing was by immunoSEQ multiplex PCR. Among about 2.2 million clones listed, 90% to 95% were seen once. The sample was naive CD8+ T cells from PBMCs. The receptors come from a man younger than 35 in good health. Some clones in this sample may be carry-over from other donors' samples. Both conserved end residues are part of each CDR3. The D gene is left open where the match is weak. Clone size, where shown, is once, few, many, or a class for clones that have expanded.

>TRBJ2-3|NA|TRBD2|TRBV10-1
CAAESGKTDTQYF
TGCGCCGCGGAGAGCGGGAAGACAGATACGCAGTATTTT
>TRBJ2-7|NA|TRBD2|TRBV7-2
CASSTSGRASYEQYF
TGTGCCAGCAGTACTAGCGGGAGGGCCTCCTACGAGCAGTACTTC
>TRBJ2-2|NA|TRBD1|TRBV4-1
CASSQDRAGGATGELFF
TGCGCCAGCAGCCAAGATCGCGCAGGGGGCGCGACCGGGGAGCTGTTTTTT
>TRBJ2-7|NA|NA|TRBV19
CASSIGLYYEQYF
TGTGCCAGTAGTATTGGGCTATACTACGAGCAGTACTTC
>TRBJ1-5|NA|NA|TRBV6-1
CASSEYSTGNGPQHF
TGTGCCAGCAGTGAATATAGCACAGGGAATGGGCCCCAGCATTTT
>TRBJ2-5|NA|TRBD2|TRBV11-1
CASSPRGSGRRDQETQYF
TGTGCCAGCAGCCCTCGAGGTAGCGGGAGAAGGGACCAAGAGACCCAGTACTTC
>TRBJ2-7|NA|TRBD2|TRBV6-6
CASSGGGSYEQYF
TGTGCCAGCAGTGGGGGGGGGTCCTACGAGCAGTACTTC
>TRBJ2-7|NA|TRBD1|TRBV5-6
CASSFGTGGWWEQYF
TGTGCCAGCAGCTTTGGGACAGGGGGCTGGTGGGAGCAGTACTTC
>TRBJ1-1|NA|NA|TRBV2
CASSEIGWSTEAFF
TGTGCCAGCAGTGAGATAGGGTGGAGCACTGAAGCTTTCTTT
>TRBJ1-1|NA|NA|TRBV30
CAWRIYTEAFF
TGTGCCTGGAGAATATACACTGAAGCTTTCTTT
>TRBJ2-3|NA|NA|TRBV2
CASRPTDRTDTQYF
TGTGCCAGCCGACCAACTGATCGCACAGATACGCAGTATTTT
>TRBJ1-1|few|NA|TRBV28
CASRYTGFTEAFF
TGTGCCAGCCGTTACACAGGATTCACTGAAGCTTTCTTT
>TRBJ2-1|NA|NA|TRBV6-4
CATSPSWRVRNEQFF
TGTGCCACTTCCCCTTCGTGGAGGGTAAGGAATGAGCAGTTCTTC
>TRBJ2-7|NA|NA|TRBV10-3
CAISEVGAYEQYF
TGTGCCATCAGTGAGGTGGGGGCCTACGAGCAGTACTTC
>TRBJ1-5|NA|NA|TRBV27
CASSLWGDQPQHF
TGTGCCAGCAGTTTATGGGGGGACCAGCCCCAGCATTTT
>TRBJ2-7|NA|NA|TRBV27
CASSPDTLYEQYF
TGTGCCAGCAGTCCAGACACGCTCTACGAGCAGTACTTC
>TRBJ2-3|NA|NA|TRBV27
CASSPDSFFRIGQYF
TGTGCCAGCAGTCCCGACAGCTTCTTCAGAATTGGGCAGTATTTT
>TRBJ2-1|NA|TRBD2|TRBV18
CASSPAGLAGIIHEQFF
TGTGCCAGCTCACCCGCAGGACTAGCGGGAATTATCCATGAGCAGTTCTTC
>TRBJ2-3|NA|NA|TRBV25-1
CASKYSRHGITDTQYF
TGTGCCAGCAAGTACTCCAGACACGGTATTACAGATACGCAGTATTTT
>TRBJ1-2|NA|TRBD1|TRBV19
CASRPQGFYGYTF
TGTGCCAGTAGACCACAGGGGTTCTATGGCTACACCTTC
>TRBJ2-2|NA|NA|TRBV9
CASSSTRITNTGELFF
TGTGCCAGCAGCTCGACGCGGATAACGAACACCGGGGAGCTGTTTTTT
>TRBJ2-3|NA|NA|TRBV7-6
CASSLAGSGDTQYF
TGTGCCAGCAGCTTAGCCGGGTCTGGGGATACGCAGTATTTT
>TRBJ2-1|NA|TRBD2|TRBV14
CASSLRAGVYEQFF
TGTGCCAGCAGCCTAAGAGCGGGAGTATATGAGCAGTTCTTC
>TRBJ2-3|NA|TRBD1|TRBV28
CASSLWGDSTDTQYF
TGTGCCAGCAGTTTATGGGGGGACAGTACAGATACGCAGTATTTT
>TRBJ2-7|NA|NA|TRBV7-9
CASSLDLLTYEQYF
TGTGCCAGCAGCTTAGATTTACTGACCTACGAGCAGTACTTC
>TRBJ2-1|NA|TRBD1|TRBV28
CASSLGQRPNNEQFF
TGTGCCAGCTCCTTGGGACAGCGACCCAACAATGAGCAGTTCTTC
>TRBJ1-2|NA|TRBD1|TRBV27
CASSLTGGDYGYTF
TGTGCCAGCAGCCTGACAGGGGGCGACTATGGCTACACCTTC
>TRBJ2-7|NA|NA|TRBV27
CASSLAVSYEQYF
TGTGCCAGCAGTTTAGCAGTTTCCTACGAGCAGTACTTC
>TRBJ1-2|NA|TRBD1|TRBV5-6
CASSQSTGDGLYGYTF
TGTGCCAGCAGCCAATCTACAGGGGATGGGCTCTATGGCTACACCTTC
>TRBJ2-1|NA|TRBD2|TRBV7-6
CASSPIVRAGVNEQFF
TGTGCCAGCAGCCCGATCGTGCGAGCGGGAGTCAATGAGCAGTTCTTC
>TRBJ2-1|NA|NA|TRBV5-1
CASSLAWAGRSYNEQFF
TGCGCCAGCAGCTTGGCCTGGGCAGGACGCTCCTACAATGAGCAGTTCTTC
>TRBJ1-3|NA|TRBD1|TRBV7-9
CASSLFGSGQVNTIYF
TGTGCCAGCAGCTTATTTGGTTCTGGACAGGTGAACACCATATATTTT
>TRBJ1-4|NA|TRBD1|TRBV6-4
CASRPDRGYEKLFF
TGTGCCAGCAGACCCGACAGGGGCTATGAAAAACTGTTTTTT
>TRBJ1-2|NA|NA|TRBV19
CASSISIISGYTF
TGTGCCAGTAGTATCTCCATTATAAGTGGCTACACCTTC
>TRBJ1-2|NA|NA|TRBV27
CASSSSGEEWIGYTF
TGTGCCAGCAGTTCTTCCGGGGAGGAATGGATAGGCTACACCTTC
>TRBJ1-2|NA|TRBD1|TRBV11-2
CASSLAPNRGSGYGYTF
TGTGCCAGCAGCTTAGCCCCAAACAGGGGAAGTGGCTATGGCTACACCTTC
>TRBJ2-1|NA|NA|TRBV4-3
CASSQSRGPDEQFF
TGCGCCAGCAGCCAGTCCAGGGGCCCCGATGAGCAGTTCTTC
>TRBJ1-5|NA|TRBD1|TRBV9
CASSVESIPGQDVSNQPQHF
TGTGCCAGCAGCGTAGAAAGTATTCCGGGACAGGACGTTAGCAATCAGCCCCAGCATTTT
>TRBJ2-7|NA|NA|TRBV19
CASSIDLETPHRDYEQYF
TGTGCCAGTAGTATAGACCTAGAGACCCCCCATCGAGACTACGAGCAGTACTTC
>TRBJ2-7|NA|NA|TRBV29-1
CSVLTGRTNSYEQYF
TGCAGCGTTTTGACGGGACGGACGAATTCCTACGAGCAGTACTTC
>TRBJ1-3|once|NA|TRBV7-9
CASSLGTAGNTIYF
TGTGCCAGCAGCTTAGGAACAGCTGGAAACACCATATATTTT
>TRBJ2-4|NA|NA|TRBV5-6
CASSLNGENIQYF
TGTGCCAGCAGCTTGAACGGAGAAAACATTCAGTACTTC
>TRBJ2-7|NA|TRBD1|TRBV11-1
CASSFGWDSSYEQYF
TGTGCCAGCAGCTTCGGTTGGGACAGCTCCTACGAGCAGTACTTC
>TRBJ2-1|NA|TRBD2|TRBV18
CASSPSSGREANEQFF
TGTGCCAGCTCACCGTCTAGCGGGAGGGAAGCCAATGAGCAGTTCTTC
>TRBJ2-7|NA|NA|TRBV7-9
CASDSGYEQYF
TGTGCCAGCGACAGTGGTTACGAGCAGTACTTC
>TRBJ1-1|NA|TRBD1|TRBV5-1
CASSPTGHGNTEAFF
TGCGCCAGCAGCCCGACAGGGCACGGGAACACTGAAGCTTTCTTT
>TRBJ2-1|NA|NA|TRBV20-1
CSARGVTGAFF
TGCAGTGCTAGAGGGGTGACGGGCGCGTTCTTC
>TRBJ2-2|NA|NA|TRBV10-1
CASSLYRANTGELFF
TGCGCCAGCAGCCTATACAGGGCGAACACCGGGGAGCTGTTTTTT